This T cell receptor beta chain was obtained from a study of blood T cell repertoires in COVID-19. For the study at large: Some COVID-19 samples were acute and others convalescent; all came from the United States, Italy and Spain. Sample material is recorded as cDNA or gDNA derived from T cells, B-cell-depleted T cells, or PBMCs.

In the authors' workflow: Estimates of nucleated cell counts were drawn from the amplification of reference gene primers. Method: immunoSEQ multiplex PCR; TCRdb's copy keeps in-frame clones and lacks some. That table gives V, J and clone size, and the DNA gave D and trimming. The sample has some 110,000 clones, roughly four fifths seen once; the top ten hold roughly 2.6%. The CDR3 extends over 11 amino acids. Trimming removed 6 bases from V and 6 bases from J, with 8 bases in between. In germline, CDR1 is MNHEY, CDR2 SVGAGI. The sample consisted of peripheral blood. V and J are TRBV6-5 and TRBJ1-2, with D unclear. The source of this sequence is a man aged 50-59 years with acute or convalescent COVID-19. The CDR3 DNA follows: TGTGCCAGCAGGCCAGGCGATGGCTACACCTTC. Translating gives CASRPGDGYTF.